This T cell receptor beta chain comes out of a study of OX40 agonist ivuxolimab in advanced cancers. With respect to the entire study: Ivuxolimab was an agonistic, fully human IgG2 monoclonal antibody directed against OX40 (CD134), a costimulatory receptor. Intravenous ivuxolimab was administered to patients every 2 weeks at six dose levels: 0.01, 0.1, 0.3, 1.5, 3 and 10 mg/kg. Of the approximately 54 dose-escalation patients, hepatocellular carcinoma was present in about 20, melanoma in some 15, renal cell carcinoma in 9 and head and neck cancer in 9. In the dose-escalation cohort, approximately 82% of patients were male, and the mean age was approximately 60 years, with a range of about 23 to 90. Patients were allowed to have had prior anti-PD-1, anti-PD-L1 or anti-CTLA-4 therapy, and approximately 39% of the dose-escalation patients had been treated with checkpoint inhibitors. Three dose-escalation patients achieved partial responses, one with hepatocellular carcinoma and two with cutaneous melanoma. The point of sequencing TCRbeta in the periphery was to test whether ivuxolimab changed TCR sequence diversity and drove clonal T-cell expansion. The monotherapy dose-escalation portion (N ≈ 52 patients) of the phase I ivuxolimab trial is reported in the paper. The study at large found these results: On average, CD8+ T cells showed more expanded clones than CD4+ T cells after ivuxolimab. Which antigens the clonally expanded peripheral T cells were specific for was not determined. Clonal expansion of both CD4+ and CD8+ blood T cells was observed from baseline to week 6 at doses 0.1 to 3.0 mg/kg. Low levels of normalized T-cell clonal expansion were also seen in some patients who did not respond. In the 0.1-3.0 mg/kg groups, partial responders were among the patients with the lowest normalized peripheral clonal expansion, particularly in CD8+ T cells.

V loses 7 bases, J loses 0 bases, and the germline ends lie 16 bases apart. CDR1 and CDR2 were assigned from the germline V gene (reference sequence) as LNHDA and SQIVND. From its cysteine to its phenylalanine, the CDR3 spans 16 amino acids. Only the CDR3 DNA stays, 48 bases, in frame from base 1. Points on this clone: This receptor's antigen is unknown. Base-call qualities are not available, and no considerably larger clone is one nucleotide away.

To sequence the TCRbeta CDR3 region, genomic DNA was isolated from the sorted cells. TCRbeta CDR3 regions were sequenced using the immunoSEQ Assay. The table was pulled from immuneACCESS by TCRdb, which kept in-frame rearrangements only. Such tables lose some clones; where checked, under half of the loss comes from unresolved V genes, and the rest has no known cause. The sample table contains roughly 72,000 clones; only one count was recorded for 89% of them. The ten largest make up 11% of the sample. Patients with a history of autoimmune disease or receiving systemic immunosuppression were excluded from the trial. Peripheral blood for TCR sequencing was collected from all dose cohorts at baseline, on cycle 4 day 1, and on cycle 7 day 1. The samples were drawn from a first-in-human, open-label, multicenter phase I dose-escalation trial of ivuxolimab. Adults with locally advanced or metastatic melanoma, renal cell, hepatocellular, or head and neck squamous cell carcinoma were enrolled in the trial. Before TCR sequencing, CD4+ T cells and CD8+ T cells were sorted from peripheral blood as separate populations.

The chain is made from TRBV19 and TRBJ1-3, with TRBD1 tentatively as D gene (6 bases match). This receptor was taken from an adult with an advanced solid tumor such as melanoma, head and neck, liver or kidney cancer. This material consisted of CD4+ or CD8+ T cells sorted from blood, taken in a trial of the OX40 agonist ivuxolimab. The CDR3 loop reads CASILFFRGSGNTIYF. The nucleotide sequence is TGTGCCAGTATTCTTTTCTTCAGGGGCTCTGGAAACACCATATATTTT.